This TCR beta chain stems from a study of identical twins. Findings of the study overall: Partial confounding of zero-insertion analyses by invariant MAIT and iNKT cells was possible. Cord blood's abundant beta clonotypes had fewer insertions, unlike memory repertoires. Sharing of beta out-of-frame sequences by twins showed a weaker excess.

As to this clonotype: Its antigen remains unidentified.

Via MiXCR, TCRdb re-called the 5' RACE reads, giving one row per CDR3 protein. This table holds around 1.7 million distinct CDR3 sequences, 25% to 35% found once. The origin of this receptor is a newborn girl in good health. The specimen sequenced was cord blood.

The CDR3 coding sequence is TGCAGTGTCGGGTTTACCGGGGAGCTGTTTTTT. As protein: CSVGFTGELFF. The chain combines TRBV20-1 with TRBJ2-2, with D unresolved. In germline, CDR1 is DFQATT, CDR2 SNEGSKA (reference sequence). The CDR3 consists of 11 residues. V was pared by 7 bases and J by 5 bases, with 8 bases between.